A single sample is the source of the 17 T cell receptor beta chains below, sequenced in a study of T cells in narcolepsy. Profiled with immunoSEQ multiplex PCR; TCRdb holds only in-frame clones, not every one. This table holds under 20,000 clones, approximately 90% found once. Sequencing was done on a sample of memory (CD45RA-) CD4+ T cells from blood. These receptors were collected from a human donor in good health.

The sample holds one count of this clone. The chain recombines TRBV4-3 with TRBJ1-4; the D gene is possibly TRBD1 (5 bases). Germline V lookup: CDR1 LGHNA, CDR2 YSLEER. There are 15 residues in the CDR3. The germline V and J ends were trimmed by 0 bases and 10 bases, with 15 bases remaining between them. The CDR3 spells CASSQDPGGRGKLFF. The CDR3 DNA reads TGCGCCAGCAGCCAAGATCCCGGGGGTCGGGGAAAACTGTTTTTT.

The rearrangement uses TRBV12-5 and TRBJ2-7, with 8 bases identical to TRBD1. The J segment lost 2 bases and the V segment lost 6 bases, leaving 9 bases of the junction unmatched. This CDR3 comprises 15 residues. Germline V lookup: CDR1 LGHNT, CDR2 FRNRAP. This CDR3 is CASGPDRAGPYEQYF. DNA of the CDR3: TGTGCTAGTGGGCCGGACAGGGCTGGTCCCTACGAGCAGTACTTC.

V is TRBV4-3 and J is TRBJ2-4; 7 nucleotides align to TRBD1. The CDR3 runs 15 residues. V shed 4 bases and J 2 bases; nucleotides not matched to a gene: 5. CDR1 LGHNA and CDR2 YSLEER come from the germline V gene. In DNA form, the CDR3 reads TGCGCCAGCAGCCTCAACAGGGGTACCAAAAACATTCAGTACTTC. It encodes CASSLNRGTKNIQYF.

This clone has only one observation. The V call is TRBV28, the J call TRBJ2-7; unclear D gene. With 11 bases removed from V and 1 base from J, the gap between germline ends came to 15 bases. Germline V gene sequence: CDR1 MDHEN, CDR2 SYDVKM. There are 13 residues in the CDR3. This CDR3 is CAAEDKFSYEQYF. The DNA of the CDR3 is TGTGCCGCAGAAGACAAGTTTTCCTACGAGCAGTACTTC. Combining the CDR3 with reference TRBV28 and TRBJ2-7 gives the whole variable domain DVKVTQSSRYLVKRTGEKVFLECVQDMDHENMFWYRQDPGLGLRLIYFSYDVKMKEKGDIPEGYSVSREKKERFSLILESASTNQTSMYLCAAEDKFSYEQYFGPGTRLTVT.

The J gene is TRBJ1-1, the V gene TRBV25-1, with D possibly being TRBD1 (5 bases). Germline CDR1 and CDR2: MGHDK and SYGVNS. The CDR3 contains 13 residues. Trimming took off 7 bases at V and 5 bases at J, with 14 bases between the two ends. The CDR3 nucleotides read TGTGCCAGCACCTTCTCTGGGGGGACTGAAGCTTTCTTT. This translates into CASTFSGGTEAFF.

V gene TRBV6-1 combines with J gene TRBJ1-2; tentatively, D is TRBD1 (5 bases). This CDR3 has 14 amino acids. Germline V CDR1 and CDR2: MNHNS, SASEGT. The germline V and J ends were trimmed by 0 bases and 2 bases, with 7 bases remaining between them. CDR3 bases: TGTGCCAGCAGTGAAGCGGCAGGGAACTATGGCTACACCTTC. It translates to CASSEAAGNYGYTF.

The chain links TRBV29-1 to TRBJ1-1; D possibly corresponds to TRBD1 (6 bases). Germline assignment: CDR1 SQVTM and CDR2 ANQGSEA. The length of the CDR3 is 13 residues. V lost 7 bases, J lost 0 bases, and 12 bases lay in between. CDR3 DNA: TGCAGCGCCTTACAGGGCCTGAACACTGAAGCTTTCTTT. Amino acids: CSALQGLNTEAFF.

The chain joins TRBV5-6 to TRBJ1-1; tentative D call: TRBD1 (5 bases). CDR1 and CDR2 (germline): SGHDT, YYEEEE. Trimming pared 1 base from V and 4 bases from J, leaving 17 bases between. The CDR3 extends over 16 amino acids. The CDR3 loop reads CASSLLSLKGTTEAFF. As DNA, the CDR3 is TGTGCCAGCAGCTTGCTTTCCCTAAAGGGGACCACTGAAGCTTTCTTT. The variable domain in full, completed from reference TRBV5-6 and TRBJ1-1, reads DAGVTQSPTHLIKTRGQQVTLRCSPKSGHDTVSWYQQALGQGPQFIFQYYEEEERQRGNFPDRFSGHQFPNYSSELNVNALLLGDSALYLCASSLLSLKGTTEAFFGQGTRLTVV.

J is TRBJ2-3 and V is TRBV19; 8 bases fit TRBD2. The germline V gene has CDR1 LNHDA and CDR2 SQIVND (reference sequence). The V and J ends lost 6 bases and 4 bases, in that order; junction bases with no gene match: 6. This CDR3 spans 14 amino acids. The CDR3 region has the DNA TGTGCCAGTAGCCGGACTAGCATTGCAGATACGCAGTATTTT. It specifies CASSRTSIADTQYF. Supplemented by reference TRBV19 and TRBJ2-3, the full variable domain reads DGGITQSPKYLFRKEGQNVTLSCEQNLNHDAMYWYRQDPGQGLRLIYYSQIVNDFQKGDIAEGYSVSREKKESFPLTVTSAQKNPTAFYLCASSRTSIADTQYFGPGTRLTVL.

V and J are TRBV7-9 and TRBJ2-7, with a possible D match to TRBD2 (6 bases). Trimming shortened V by 5 bases and J by 2 bases, and 19 bases separated the two germline ends. This CDR3 spans 16 amino acids. The germline V gene has CDR1 SEHNR and CDR2 FQNEAQ (reference sequence). CDR3 DNA sequence: TGTGCCAGCAGCCACTGGTTGGGGCGGGGAACCTACGAGCAGTACTTC. This encodes CASSHWLGRGTYEQYF.

The chain recombines TRBV4-1 with TRBJ1-4, with unresolved D. The CDR3 is made up of 18 amino acids. V was cut by 4 bases and J by 0 bases, with 18 bases left in between. CDR1 is MGHRA and CDR2 is YSYEKL in the germline V gene. CDR3 nucleotide sequence: TGCGCCAGCAGCCCGGAAGTGACCCTGACTGCAACTAATGAAAAACTGTTTTTT. It is translated as CASSPEVTLTATNEKLFF.

The chain joins TRBV28 to TRBJ2-2, with a weak D call TRBD2 (5 bases). CDR3 size: 13 residues. The germline V and J ends were trimmed by 3 bases and 4 bases, with 6 bases remaining between them. Germline assignment: CDR1 MDHEN and CDR2 SYDVKM. The CDR3 region is CASSLSGTGELFF. The CDR3 DNA reads TGTGCCAGCAGTTTGAGCGGCACCGGGGAGCTGTTTTTT.

The gene calls are TRBV15 and TRBJ2-3, with no clear D. Germline lookup yields CDR1 LNHNV and CDR2 YYDKDF (reference sequence). V shed 1 base and J shed 1 base, with 12 bases lying between them. This CDR3 contains 16 residues. As DNA, the CDR3 is TGTGCCACCAGCAGAGGTGGGAATTATGGCACAGATACGCAGTATTTT. This codes for CATSRGGNYGTDTQYF.

The chain employs TRBV7-8 and TRBJ2-3, with a possible D match to TRBD1 (6 bases). The CDR3 consists of 16 residues. V shed 1 base and J shed 3 bases, with 14 bases lying between them. Germline CDR1 and CDR2: SGHVS and FQNEAQ. The CDR3 sequence is CASSLGRGGRTDTQYF. The DNA for the CDR3 is TGTGCCAGCAGCTTAGGAAGAGGGGGAAGGACAGATACGCAGTATTTT.

The rearrangement joins TRBV11-3 to TRBJ2-5; D call uncertain. This CDR3 spans 14 amino acids. Germline values: CDR1 SGHNT, CDR2 YENEEA. V was shortened by 2 bases and J by 2 bases, with 9 bases between the two germline ends. CDR3 nucleotide sequence: TGTGCCAGCAGCTTAATCTTCCGTCAAGAGACCCAGTACTTC. This gives the protein CASSLIFRQETQYF.

This clone was seen a handful of times. The rearrangement joins TRBV21-1 to TRBJ2-1; the D call in the table, TRBD2, was not verified against the DNA. TRBV21-1 is a pseudogene. This CDR3 contains 16 residues. For the CDR3, the DNA is TGTGCCAGCAGCAGCCGGCTAGCGGTCACCTACAATGAGCAGTTCTTC. Translation gives CASSSRLAVTYNEQFF.

V is TRBV10-2 and J is TRBJ2-7; 7 bases match TRBD2. From germline, CDR1 is WSHSY and CDR2 SAAADI. V dropped 6 bases and J dropped 7; count of bases not matched to a gene: 9. The CDR3 spans 13 residues. The CDR3 nucleotides read TGCGCCAGCAGCCCTCGGGCAGCGGGGGAGCAGTACTTC. Its protein product is CASSPRAAGEQYF.